A single sample is the source of the 25 T cell receptor beta chains below, sequenced in a study of shared clonotypes between healthy human individuals. Assay used: immunoSEQ multiplex PCR; TCRdb lists only in-frame clones, some missing. The sample has hundreds of thousands of clones; 95% to 97% are singletons. CD45RO negativity and positive selection for CCR7 defined naive CD8 cells, a population that excluded terminally differentiated effector memory CD45RA+ cells. The sample was naive CD8+ T cells sorted from blood. Receptors originate from a woman aged 30 to 39 in good health.

The chain uses TRBV14 and TRBJ2-7; 8 positions agree with TRBD1. Germline-derived CDR1 and CDR2 are SGHDN and FVKESK. The CDR3 is made up of 16 amino acids. V lost 1 base to trimming and J lost 4 bases; unmatched junction nucleotides: 9. CDR3 in DNA: TGTGCCAGCAGCCAAGCAAGCCGGACAGGGAGGTACGAGCAGTACTTC. It specifies CASSQASRTGRYEQYF.

Here the CDR3 reads CASSSTPHEQYF. The CDR3 DNA reads as TGTGCCAGCAGTTCTACTCCCCACGAGCAGTACTTC. The chain uses TRBV27 and TRBJ2-7; D unresolved. Trimming removed 4 bases from V and 5 bases from J, with 9 bases in between. Looked up from germline, CDR1 is MNHEY and CDR2 is SMNVEV (reference sequence). The CDR3 has 12 residues.

The chain links TRBV6-5 to TRBJ1-2; D ambiguous. This CDR3 is built from 13 residues. Germline V gives CDR1 MNHEY, CDR2 SVGAGI. Trimming shortened V by 9 bases and J by 0 bases, and 11 bases separated the two germline ends. The CDR3 DNA follows: TGTGCCAGTTCCGTGGGTTCTAACTATGGCTACACCTTC. Protein product: CASSVGSNYGYTF.

The chain combines TRBV18 with TRBJ1-5; no clear D. Deletions cut 5 bases from V and 4 bases from J, with 12 bases between. This CDR3 is built from 14 residues. Per the germline V gene, CDR1 is KGHSH and CDR2 is LQKENI. The CDR3 nucleotides read TGTGCCAGCTCATTGGGGTACGGGAATCAGCCCCAGCATTTT. It codes for CASSLGYGNQPQHF.

This clone has only one observation. This chain links TRBV5-8 with TRBJ2-2; 8 bases agree with TRBD2. Trimming cost V 2 bases and J 5 bases; bases outside gene matches: 5. The germline gives CDR1 SGHTS, CDR2 YDEGEE. The CDR3 sequence is 15 residues long. The CDR3 DNA reads TGTGCCAGCAGCTTAGCGGGAGAGTGGACCGGGGAGCTGTTTTTT. It is translated as CASSLAGEWTGELFF.

The chain couples TRBV13 to TRBJ1-1, with D uncertain. The CDR3 spans 16 residues. Germline CDR1 is PRHDT and CDR2 is FYEKMQ (reference sequence). V gave up 0 bases and J gave up 1 base, with 12 bases separating them. The CDR3 DNA sequence: TGTGCCAGCAGCTTAGGAGGCAGTCTTAGGAACACTGAAGCTTTCTTT. Its translation: CASSLGGSLRNTEAFF.

Note on this clone: Other DNA sequences in this sample translate to the same CDR3. The chain carries TRBV7-9 and TRBJ2-7; no clear D. In germline, CDR1 is SEHNR, CDR2 FQNEAQ (reference sequence). The CDR3 has 11 residues. Trimming removed 5 bases at V and 4 bases at J, with 6 bases between. The CDR3 is CASSRGYEQYF. CDR3 nucleotides: TGTGCCAGCAGCAGAGGTTACGAGCAGTACTTC.

A single count supports this clone. The genes are TRBV29-1 and TRBJ1-1, with 9 bases identical to TRBD1. V gave up 7 bases and J gave up 4 bases; unmatched junction bases: 13. CDR3 size: 15 residues. Germline V gives CDR1 SQVTM, CDR2 ANQGSEA. CDR3 coding DNA: TGCAGCGCAGAAGGCATGACAGGGGGGAGCACTGAAGCTTTCTTT. This codes for CSAEGMTGGSTEAFF.

The chain links TRBV30 to TRBJ2-3; 13 bases line up with TRBD2. Germline V lookup: CDR1 GTSNPN, CDR2 SVGIG (reference sequence). Trimming took 4 bases from V and 4 from J; bases not matched to a gene: 2. The CDR3 has 14 residues. DNA for the CDR3: TGTGCCTGGACCGGACTAGCGGGAGCAGATACGCAGTATTTT. Its translation: CAWTGLAGADTQYF.

This clone appeared a single time. The chain has TRBV5-1 and TRBJ2-7; TRBD1 aligns across 8 bases. V gave up 3 bases and J gave up 5 bases; unmatched junction bases: 4. Germline V gene sequence: CDR1 SGHRS, CDR2 YFSETQ. There are 13 residues in the CDR3. The CDR3 loop is CASSSGQGNEQYF. CDR3 nucleotides: TGCGCCAGCAGCTCCGGACAGGGCAACGAGCAGTACTTC.

The chain uses TRBV28 and TRBJ2-3; D perhaps matches TRBD2 (6 bases). The CDR3 is 15 amino acids. Germline V gene lookup returns CDR1 MDHEN and CDR2 SYDVKM. Trimming stripped 5 bases from V and 4 bases from J, with 16 bases between. CDR3 sequence reads: CASSPRGGNADTQYF. For the CDR3, the DNA is TGTGCCAGCAGTCCCCGCGGCGGGAACGCAGATACGCAGTATTTT. The whole variable domain, remainder taken from reference TRBV28 and TRBJ2-3, is DVKVTQSSRYLVKRTGEKVFLECVQDMDHENMFWYRQDPGLGLRLIYFSYDVKMKEKGDIPEGYSVSREKKERFSLILESASTNQTSMYLCASSPRGGNADTQYFGPGTRLTVL.

Of note for this clone: Other nucleotide sequences from this sample produce the same CDR3. This chain uses TRBV27 with TRBJ2-7; 9 bases agree with TRBD1. The CDR3 has 14 residues. The J segment lost 4 bases and the V segment lost 5 bases, leaving 6 bases of the junction unmatched. Germline V gene sequence: CDR1 MNHEY, CDR2 SMNVEV (reference sequence). CDR3 DNA: TGTGCCAGCAGTACTGGACAGGGGTCATACGAGCAGTACTTC. It codes for CASSTGQGSYEQYF.

J is TRBJ1-1 and V is TRBV19; D gene uncertain. The CDR3 is made up of 15 amino acids. Germline assignment: CDR1 LNHDA and CDR2 SQIVND (reference sequence). Between the trimmed V and J ends, which lost 3 bases and 1 base, there was a span of 12 bases. The CDR3 reads CASSMGRVANTEAFF. CDR3 sequence (DNA): TGTGCCAGTAGTATGGGTCGAGTCGCGAACACTGAAGCTTTCTTT.

V is TRBV13 and J is TRBJ1-4, with 9 bases matching TRBD1. The germline gives CDR1 PRHDT, CDR2 FYEKMQ (reference sequence). V dropped 4 bases and J dropped 7; count of bases not matched to a gene: 4. This CDR3 has 14 residues. The CDR3 is CASSSGQGAEKLFF. Written as DNA, the CDR3 is TGTGCCAGCAGCTCGGGACAGGGAGCTGAAAAACTGTTTTTT.

This chain uses TRBV21-1 with TRBJ1-3. TRBV21-1 is deemed a pseudogene. The CDR3 is 16 amino acids. The DNA of the CDR3 is TGTGCCAGCAGCAAAGACGGGGGAGGGAATGGAAACACCATATATTTT. Translated: CASSKDGGGNGNTIYF.

The chain uses TRBV19 and TRBJ2-1, with 10 bases identical to TRBD1. The ends lost 8 bases at V and 0 bases at J; junction bases unmatched: 4. Germline loops: CDR1 LNHDA, CDR2 SQIVND (reference sequence). The CDR3 is 15 residues long. The CDR3 here is CASDRTGGSYNEQFF. The CDR3 DNA reads TGTGCCAGTGATCGGACAGGGGGCTCCTACAATGAGCAGTTCTTC.

The CDR3 loop reads CASSSPGQGRNEQYF. As DNA, the CDR3 is TGTGCCAGCAGTTCCCCGGGACAGGGGAGAAACGAGCAGTACTTC. The rearrangement links TRBV6-5 to TRBJ2-7; TRBD1 aligns across 10 bases. J was trimmed by 5 bases and V by 4 bases; bases with no gene match: 8. The V gene's germline CDR1 is MNHEY and CDR2 SVGAGI. The CDR3 length is 15 residues.

The gene calls are TRBV27 and TRBJ2-3; D is possibly TRBD1 (6 bases). V shed 2 bases and J shed 4 bases, with 10 bases lying between them. This CDR3 spans 14 amino acids. From germline, CDR1 is MNHEY and CDR2 SMNVEV (reference sequence). This CDR3 reads CASSLTGFPDTQYF. The CDR3 DNA reads TGTGCCAGCAGTTTAACAGGGTTCCCAGATACGCAGTATTTT.

The chain joins TRBV5-1 to TRBJ2-6, with 8 bases fitting TRBD1. CDR3 length: 17 residues. The germline CDR1 and CDR2 sequences are SGHRS and YFSETQ. V dropped 2 bases and J dropped 0; count of bases not matched to a gene: 4. This CDR3 is CASSFGTGCSGANVLTF. CDR3 bases: TGCGCCAGCAGCTTTGGGACAGGATGCTCTGGGGCCAACGTCCTGACTTTC.

The chain is built from TRBV4-1 and TRBJ2-1; 7 bases are shared with TRBD2. Losses at the gene ends were 0 bases for V and 10 bases for J; bases not matched to a gene: 9. CDR3 length equals 15 residues. Germline assignment: CDR1 MGHRA and CDR2 YSYEKL. The CDR3 sequence: CASSQDVREGREQFF. For the CDR3, the DNA is TGCGCCAGCAGCCAAGATGTGAGGGAGGGCCGCGAGCAGTTCTTC.

As for this clone: The sample has other DNA sequences that encode this CDR3 too. The V call is TRBV5-4, the J call TRBJ1-2, with D tentatively TRBD1 (6 bases). Germline-derived CDR1 and CDR2 are SGHNT and YYREEE (reference sequence). The CDR3 has 14 residues. Trimming left V 0 bases short and J 3 bases short, with 9 bases between. The CDR3 DNA is TGTGCCAGCAGCTTGGTTCCAGGGGACTATGGCTACACCTTC. Its protein product is CASSLVPGDYGYTF.

This chain links TRBV30 with TRBJ2-1; unclear D gene. Germline-derived CDR1 and CDR2 are GTSNPN and SVGIG (reference sequence). There are 16 residues in the CDR3. V was pared by 1 base and J by 4 bases, with 17 bases between. Here the CDR3 reads CAWSAEGPVSYNEQFF. The CDR3 DNA is TGTGCCTGGAGTGCCGAAGGACCGGTTTCGTACAATGAGCAGTTCTTC.

J is TRBJ2-1 and V is TRBV7-9; 8 bases line up with TRBD1. The CDR3 runs 12 residues. The V gene's germline CDR1 is SEHNR and CDR2 FQNEAQ (reference sequence). Unmatched junction bases numbered 5, after V lost 7 bases and J lost 9 bases. This CDR3 is CASTPGGGEQFF. The CDR3 bases are TGTGCCAGCACCCCAGGGGGCGGTGAGCAGTTCTTC.

The chain couples TRBV28 to TRBJ1-4, with TRBD1 matching 10 bases. CDR3 length: 14 amino acids. Trimming at V came to 6 bases and at J to 5 bases, leaving 3 bases not matched to a gene. Per germline, CDR1 MDHEN and CDR2 SYDVKM. The CDR3 is CASSPDRGNEKLFF. Here the CDR3 DNA reads TGTGCCAGCAGCCCGGACAGGGGGAATGAAAAACTGTTTTTT.

The CDR3 region is CASRGVTHNEQFF. CDR3 DNA: TGTGCCAGCAGGGGGGTCACTCACAATGAGCAGTTCTTC. The genes are TRBV2 and TRBJ2-1; D tentatively reads TRBD1 or TRBD2 (5 bases each). Trimming left V 6 bases short and J 5 bases short, with 11 bases between. CDR3 length: 13 amino acids. Germline V CDR1 and CDR2: SNHLY, FYNNEI.